The T cell receptor (beta chain) under discussion was sequenced for a study of blood T cells in healthy people across ages. A sample-barcoded 5' primer and a J-beta primer mix were used in a second PCR of about 7 to 11 cycles. TCRdb processed the 5' RACE reads anew with MiXCR; each CDR3 protein has one entry. Of about 930,000 distinct CDR3 sequences listed, 25% to 30% are singletons. This clonotype was seen ten or more times. This CDR3 contains 15 residues. V was cut by 0 bases and J by 4 bases, with 12 bases left in between. Germline V gene sequence: CDR1 LNHNV, CDR2 YYDKDF (reference sequence). The same data also contributed to another study, on T cells of mothers and their children.

J is TRBJ2-5 and V is TRBV15; D is undetermined. The TCR was taken from a woman in her thirties or forties in good health. Sequencing input: blood. The CDR3 nucleotides read TGTGCCACCAGCAGAGATTTGCCCTCCCGAGAGACCCAGTACTTC. This sequence encodes CATSRDLPSRETQYF. The variable domain in full, completed from reference TRBV15 and TRBJ2-5, reads DAMVIQNPRYQVTQFGKPVTLSCSQTLNHNVMYWYQQKSSQAPKLLFHYYDKDFNNEADTPDNFQSRRPNTSFCFLDIRSPGLGDTAMYLCATSRDLPSRETQYFGPGTRLLVL.